These 30 T cell receptor beta chains were sequenced from one sample in a study of tumor and adjacent non-tumor tissue in lung cancer. No cell sorting was done before RNA was extracted from the tissue. The library came from three nested PCR rounds adapted from ARM-PCR protocols. TCRdb re-analysed the multiplex PCR reads in MiXCR, keeping a single row per CDR3 protein. The sample carries about 82,000 distinct CDR3 sequences, under 80% recorded once. Sequenced sample: lung tumor tissue. These receptors were obtained from a woman aged 45-65 years with non-small cell lung cancer.

As for this clonotype: Since the CDR3 does not end with the conserved phenylalanine or tryptophan, this likely comes from a read error. The gene calls are TRBV6-1 and TRBJ1-5; 7 bases are shared with TRBD1. CDR1 and CDR2 from the germline V gene are MNHNS and SASEGT. This CDR3 is 15 amino acids long. In nucleotides, the CDR3 is TGTGCCAGTAGTGACAGGGACATATACGATCAGCCCCAGCATTTA. Translating it yields CASSDRDIYDQPQHL.

This clonotype was seen at least ten times. This sequence joins TRBV28 and TRBJ1-2; the D is unclear. This CDR3 region has 15 residues. Trimming removed 1 base from V and 0 bases from J, with 9 bases in between. The germline V gene has CDR1 MDHEN and CDR2 SYDVKM. CDR3 loop: CASSLSDWANYGYTF. The CDR3 nucleotides are TGTGCCAGCAGTTTATCGGATTGGGCTAACTATGGCTACACCTTC.

The table lists this clonotype with a count of one. A much larger clone differs by one base, so this may be a read error. The J gene is TRBJ2-3, the V gene TRBV5-1; 10 nucleotides match TRBD2. This CDR3 is built from 17 residues. The germline V gene has CDR1 SGHRS and CDR2 YFSETQ. Trimming cost V 5 bases and J 1 base; bases outside gene matches: 10. Written as DNA, the CDR3 is TGCGCCAGCAGATTGTCCATAGCGGGAGGAGGCACAGATACGCAGTATTTT. Residues: CASRLSIAGGGTDTQYF.

This clonotype was counted a few times. This likely comes from a read error, as the CDR3 has no conserved phenylalanine or tryptophan at its end. The V and J genes are TRBV11-3 and TRBJ2-7, with D perhaps TRBD1 or TRBD2 (6 bases each). The CDR3 sequence is 16 residues long. The germline CDR1 and CDR2 sequences are SGHNT and YENEEA. In DNA form, the CDR3 reads TGTACCAGCGGCTTAGAAAAAGGGGGAGGAAACTACGAGCAGTACCTC. Protein product: CTSGLEKGGGNYEQYL.

V and J are TRBV6-5 and TRBJ2-5; D might be TRBD2 (5 bases). Germline V gives CDR1 MNHEY, CDR2 SVGAGI. The CDR3 covers 15 residues. The V gene lost 5 bases and the J gene lost 7 bases, with 20 bases spanning the gap. CDR3 sequence: CASSPLGIFPGTQYF. The CDR3 DNA follows: TGTGCCAGCAGTCCCCTCGGGATATTTCCAGGGACCCAGTACTTC.

This clonotype was counted ten times or more. This chain uses TRBV2 with TRBJ2-4, with D unresolved. Germline lookup yields CDR1 SNHLY and CDR2 FYNNEI. The V and J ends lost 2 bases and 4 bases respectively, with 9 bases between them. The CDR3 has 14 amino acids. CDR3 bases: TGTGCCAGCAGTGAATGGCAGGAGAAAAACATTCAGTACTTC. This gives the protein CASSEWQEKNIQYF.

A few counts support this clonotype. This may arise from a read error, as a much more abundant clone is one base away. The chain carries TRBV12-3 or TRBV12-4 and TRBJ2-5; no definite D call. The CDR3 is 16 amino acids. CDR3 sequence reads: CATSFYQAGRQETQYF. The CDR3 bases are TGTGCCACCAGTTTTTATCAGGCTGGTAGACAAGAGACCCAGTACTTC.

Remarks on this clonotype: At one end the junction does not follow the germline gene, possibly because of a read error. The V and J genes are TRBV11-2 and TRBJ2-7; D perhaps matches TRBD2 (5 bases). This CDR3 spans 12 amino acids. Looked up from germline, CDR1 is SGHAT and CDR2 is FQNNGV. The CDR3 is CASSLSSTKRYF. In DNA form, the CDR3 reads TGTGCCAGCAGCTTGAGCTCTACGAAGCGGTATTTC.

The chain recombines TRBV10-3 with TRBJ2-3; 9 nucleotides align to TRBD2. With V trimmed by 3 bases and J by 4 bases, 2 bases remained unmatched. Per germline, CDR1 ENHRY and CDR2 SYGVKD. The CDR3 covers 14 residues. This CDR3 is CAISDAGGSDTQYF. In nucleotides, the CDR3 is TGTGCCATCAGTGACGCGGGAGGGTCAGATACGCAGTATTTT.

The chain is built from TRBV11-2 and TRBJ2-7, with 7 bases that match TRBD1. V shed 9 bases, J shed 4 bases, and the junction held 12 bases outside the gene matches. The CDR3 consists of 14 residues. Looked up from germline, CDR1 is SGHAT and CDR2 is FQNNGV. The CDR3 coding sequence is TGTGCCAGTAGATTAGTTAGGGACAGTTACGAGCAGTACTTC. It codes for CASRLVRDSYEQYF.

This clonotype was seen a few times. J is TRBJ2-7 and V is TRBV7-3; 8 bases map to TRBD1. Per germline, CDR1 SGHTA and CDR2 FQGTGA. Unmatched junction bases numbered 4, after V lost 4 bases and J lost 2 bases. The CDR3 consists of 14 residues. The CDR3 loop reads CASSYGQGPYEQYF. The CDR3 DNA follows: TGTGCCAGCAGCTACGGACAGGGCCCCTACGAGCAGTACTTC.

As for this clonotype: The junction does not match germline at one end; this may be a read error. The chain employs TRBV11-2 and TRBJ2-2; no clear D. The length of the CDR3 is 12 residues. Germline loops: CDR1 SGHAT, CDR2 FQNNGV. The CDR3 region is CTSSRNTRELFF. DNA of the CDR3: TGTACCAGTAGCCGAAACACCAGGGAGCTGTTTTTT. The variable domain in full, with the rest retrieved from reference TRBV11-2 and TRBJ2-2, is EAGVAQSPRYKIIEKRQSVAFWCNPISGHATLYWYQQILGQGPKLLIQFQNNGVVDDSQLPKDRFSAERLKGVDSTLKIQPAKLEDSAVYLCTSSRNTRELFFGEGSRLTVL.

With respect to this clonotype: With a much larger clone just one base away, this may be a read error. V is TRBV29-1 and J is TRBJ2-7, with D uncertain. The CDR3 runs 12 residues. Trimming removed 6 bases at V and 2 bases at J, with 11 bases between. The V gene's germline CDR1 is SQVTM and CDR2 ANQGSEA. CDR3 DNA sequence: TGCAGCGTGACTGACGGAACCTACGAGCAGTACTTC. Its protein is CSVTDGTYEQYF.

Note on this clonotype: The CDR3 carries no conserved terminal phenylalanine or tryptophan, so it likely arises from a read error. V is TRBV11-2 and J is TRBJ2-2; the D is unclear. Germline assignment: CDR1 SGHAT and CDR2 FQNNGV. CDR3 length equals 13 residues. CDR3 sequence (DNA): TGCGCCAGCAGGTTCGAGAACACCGGGGAGCTGTTTTCT. Its translation: CASRFENTGELFS.

This clonotype was counted ten times or more. This rearrangement joins TRBV28 to TRBJ1-2; unclear D gene. Deletions cut 3 bases from V and 2 bases from J, with 4 bases between. This CDR3 is 12 amino acids long. Germline CDR1 and CDR2: MDHEN and SYDVKM. As DNA, the CDR3 is TGTGCCAGCAGTTTCACGAACTATGGCTACACCTTC. Amino acids: CASSFTNYGYTF.

Notes on this clonotype: The junction does not match germline at one end; this may be a read error. V gene TRBV5-1 combines with J gene TRBJ2-7; 7 bases line up with TRBD2. The germline V gene encodes CDR1 SGHRS and CDR2 YFSETQ. The CDR3 has 15 residues. The CDR3 loop is CASSLASGLTYVQYF. In DNA, the CDR3 is TGCGCCAGTAGCCTGGCTAGCGGACTTACCTACGTGCAGTACTTC.

This clonotype occurred many times. The CDR3 protein is CASTPYGAGNTIYF. CDR3 sequence (DNA): TGTGCCAGCACCCCCTATGGTGCTGGAAACACCATATATTTT. V and J are TRBV2 and TRBJ1-3; D is unclear. CDR1 is SNHLY, CDR2 FYNNEI, per germline. V was trimmed by 7 bases and J by 2 bases, leaving 12 bases between them. The length of the CDR3 is 14 residues.

Regarding this clonotype: This may stem from a read error, because a much larger clone lies one nucleotide away. The gene calls are TRBV29-1 and TRBJ2-7; the match to TRBD2 covers 12 bases. The J segment lost 9 bases and the V segment lost 4 bases, leaving 10 bases of the junction unmatched. CDR3 length equals 14 residues. CDR1 and CDR2 (germline): SQVTM, ANQGSEA. The CDR3 loop reads CSVGLAGASFGQYF. CDR3 nucleotide sequence: TGCAGCGTTGGACTAGCGGGGGCCTCCTTCGGGCAGTACTTC.

The chain joins TRBV11-3 to TRBJ2-1, with D uncertain. This CDR3 comprises 13 residues. V was clipped by 2 bases and J by 15 bases, with 17 bases between them. Germline loops: CDR1 SGHNT, CDR2 YENEEA. The CDR3 bases are TGTGCCAGCAGCTTAAAGGGCGAGAGAGAGATGTTCTTC. Translation: CASSLKGEREMFF.

Details on this clonotype: The final CDR3 position lacks the conserved phenylalanine or tryptophan, pointing to a likely read error. J is TRBJ1-6 and V is TRBV30; 7 positions match TRBD1. CDR1 is GTSNPN, CDR2 SVGIG, per germline (reference sequence). The CDR3 extends over 13 amino acids. CDR3 residues: CACTGEYNPPLHL. The CDR3 DNA follows: TGTGCCTGCACAGGGGAGTATAATCCACCCCTCCACCTT.

The gene calls are TRBV5-1 and TRBJ2-7; D might be TRBD2 (6 bases). CDR3 length: 15 residues. Germline values: CDR1 SGHRS, CDR2 YFSETQ. Deletions cut 7 bases from V and 2 bases from J, with 19 bases between. The CDR3 DNA reads TGCGCCAGCCGGACTAACGGGACCTCTACCTACGAGCAGTACTTC. It codes for CASRTNGTSTYEQYF.

Concerning this clonotype: A junction boundary mismatches the germline segment, possibly from a read error. The CDR3 bases are TGTGCCAGCAATATAGCGGGTGCGAACACTGGGGAGCTGTTTTTT. Its protein product is CASNIAGANTGELFF. The chain uses TRBV12-3 or TRBV12-4 and TRBJ2-2; 7 nucleotides line up with TRBD2. The CDR3 has 15 amino acids.

On this clonotype itself: Lacking the conserved final phenylalanine or tryptophan, this CDR3 likely reflects a read error. This chain uses TRBV29-1 with TRBJ2-7; D unresolved. The V end was cut by 7 bases, the J end by 4 bases, with 11 bases between. CDR3 size: 11 residues. Germline CDR1 SQVTM, CDR2 ANQGSEA. CDR3 nucleotide sequence: TGCAGCGCAAGTACAGTATACGAGCAGTACTCC. It yields the protein CSASTVYEQYS.

In its sample, this clonotype was seen a few times. One end of the junction fails to match germline, which may point to a read error. The genes are TRBV11-2 and TRBJ2-5; D ambiguous. There are 14 residues in the CDR3. Looked up from germline, CDR1 is SGHAT and CDR2 is FQNNGV. The DNA of the CDR3 is TGTGCCAGGAGCTTAAACAGAGTTCAGGAGACCCAGTACTTC. This sequence encodes CARSLNRVQETQYF.

Remarks on this clonotype: A clone one base away is much larger, so this may be a read error. The rearrangement uses TRBV7-8 and TRBJ2-2; TRBD2 matches 9 bases. Germline-derived CDR1 and CDR2 are SGHVS and FQNEAQ. This CDR3 comprises 15 residues. CDR3 in amino acids: CTTTPTSGNTGELFF. The CDR3 bases are TGTACCACCACCCCGACTAGCGGTAACACCGGGGAGCTGTTTTTT.

CDR3 DNA: TGTGCCAACCGCTCAGGACTAGCGGGAGGGTTGCGGTTCTTC. It codes for CANRSGLAGGLRFF. The chain carries TRBV11-1 and TRBJ2-1, with 15 bases that match TRBD2. Per germline, CDR1 SGHAT and CDR2 FQDESV (reference sequence). There are 14 residues in the CDR3. V shed 10 bases and J 15 bases; nucleotides not matched to a gene: 13.

Remarks on this clonotype: Given a much more abundant clone one base away, this may be a read error. The V call is TRBV20-1, the J call TRBJ2-7; D not resolved. CDR1 and CDR2 from the germline V gene are DFQATT and SNEGSKA (reference sequence). There are 15 residues in the CDR3. CDR3 loop: CNAPGLLSGFYEQYF. The CDR3 bases are TGCAATGCTCCGGGCCTCCTCTCCGGGTTCTACGAGCAGTACTTC.

A remark on this clonotype: A junction end diverges from the germline sequence, so it may reflect a read error. The rearrangement links TRBV6-5 to TRBJ1-2, with TRBD1 matching over 8 bases. In germline, CDR1 is MNHEY, CDR2 SVGAGI. This CDR3 comprises 16 residues. The CDR3 DNA follows: TGTGCCAGCACTTACACCCGGACAGGGAGGGGATATGGCTACACATTC. Amino acid sequence: CASTYTRTGRGYGYTF.

On this clonotype itself: Mismatch with germline at one junction end may stem from a read error. This chain connects TRBV2 to TRBJ1-5, with D possibly matching TRBD1 (5 bases). Germline V gene lookup returns CDR1 SNHLY and CDR2 FYNNEI. The CDR3 spans 14 residues. The CDR3 spells CASCESTVRQPQHF. DNA of the CDR3: TGTGCCAGCTGTGAATCGACAGTTCGTCAGCCCCAGCATTTT.

To note about this clonotype: The junction departs from germline at one end; a sequencing error may be responsible. The chain couples TRBV12-3 or TRBV12-4 to TRBJ2-4; possible D gene TRBD1, 5 bases. This CDR3 region has 15 residues. The CDR3 reads CVSSLGAVDGAPIYF. CDR3 bases: TGTGTCAGCAGTTTAGGGGCGGTAGACGGTGCGCCAATTTACTTC.